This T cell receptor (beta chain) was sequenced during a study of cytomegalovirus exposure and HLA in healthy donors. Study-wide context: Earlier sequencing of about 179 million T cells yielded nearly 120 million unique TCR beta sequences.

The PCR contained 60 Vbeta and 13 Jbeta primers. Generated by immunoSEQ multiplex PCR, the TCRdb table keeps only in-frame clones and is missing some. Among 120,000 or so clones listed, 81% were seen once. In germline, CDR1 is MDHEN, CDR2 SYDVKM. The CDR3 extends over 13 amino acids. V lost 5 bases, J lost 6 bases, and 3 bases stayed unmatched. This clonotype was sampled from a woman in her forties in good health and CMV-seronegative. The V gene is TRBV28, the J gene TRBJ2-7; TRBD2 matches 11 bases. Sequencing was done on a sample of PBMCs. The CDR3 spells CASSGLAGGEQYF. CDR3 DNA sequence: TGTGCCAGCAGTGGTCTAGCGGGAGGCGAGCAGTACTTC.